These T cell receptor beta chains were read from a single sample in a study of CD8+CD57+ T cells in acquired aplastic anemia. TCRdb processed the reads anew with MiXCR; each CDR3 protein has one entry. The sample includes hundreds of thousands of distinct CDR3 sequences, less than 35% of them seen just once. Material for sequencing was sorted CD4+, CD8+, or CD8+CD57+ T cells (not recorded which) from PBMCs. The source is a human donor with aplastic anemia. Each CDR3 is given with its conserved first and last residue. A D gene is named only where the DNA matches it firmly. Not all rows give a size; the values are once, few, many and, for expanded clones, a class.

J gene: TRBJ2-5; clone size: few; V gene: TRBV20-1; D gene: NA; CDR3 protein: CSATTIQTQYF; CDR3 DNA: TGCAGTGCTACTACAATCCAGACCCAGTACTTC
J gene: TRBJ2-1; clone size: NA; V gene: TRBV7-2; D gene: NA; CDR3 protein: CASSLAIGPGLNNEQFF; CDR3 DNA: TGTGCCAGCAGCTTAGCAATTGGGCCAGGACTTAACAATGAGCAGTTCTTC
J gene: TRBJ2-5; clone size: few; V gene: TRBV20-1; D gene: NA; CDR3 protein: CSARETQYF; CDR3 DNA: TGCAGTGCTAGAGAGACCCAGTACTTC
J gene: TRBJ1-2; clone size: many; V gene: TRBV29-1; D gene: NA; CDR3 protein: CSVVGTFLYGYTF; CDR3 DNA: TGCAGCGTTGTAGGGACTTTCCTCTATGGCTACACCTTC
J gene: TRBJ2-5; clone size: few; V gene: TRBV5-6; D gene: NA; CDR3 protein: CASSLWGQGWETQYF; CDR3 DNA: TGTGCCAGCAGCTTGTGGGGGCAGGGGTGGGAGACCCAGTACTTC
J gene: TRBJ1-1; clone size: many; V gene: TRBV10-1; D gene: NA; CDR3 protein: CASVKVVGPPNTEAFF; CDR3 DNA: TGCGCCAGCGTAAAAGTTGTGGGACCCCCAAACACTGAAGCTTTCTTT
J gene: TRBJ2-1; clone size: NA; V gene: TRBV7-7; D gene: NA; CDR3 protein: CASSEKEDSYNEQFF; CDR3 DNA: TGTGCTAGCAGCGAAAAGGAGGACTCCTACAATGAGCAGTTCTTC
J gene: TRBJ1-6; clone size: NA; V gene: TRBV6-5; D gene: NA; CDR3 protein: CASSYPSTGSAASPLHF; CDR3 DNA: TGTGCCAGCAGTTACCCCTCAACAGGGAGTGCAGCTTCACCCCTCCACTTT
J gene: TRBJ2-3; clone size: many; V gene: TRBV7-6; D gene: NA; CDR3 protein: CASGVSTDTQYF; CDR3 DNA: TGTGCCAGCGGGGTTAGCACAGATACGCAGTATTTT
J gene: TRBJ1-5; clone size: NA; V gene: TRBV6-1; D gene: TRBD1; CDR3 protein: CASSKTGDDQPQHF; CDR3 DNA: TGTGCCAGCAGTAAGACAGGGGACGATCAGCCCCAGCATTTT
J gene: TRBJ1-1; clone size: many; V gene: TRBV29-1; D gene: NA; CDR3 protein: CSVETVNTEAFF; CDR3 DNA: TGCAGCGTCGAGACAGTTAACACTGAAGCTTTCTTT
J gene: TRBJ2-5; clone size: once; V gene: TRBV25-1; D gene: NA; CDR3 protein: CASSYRRETQYF; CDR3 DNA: TGTGCCAGCAGTTACCGTCGTGAGACCCAGTACTTC
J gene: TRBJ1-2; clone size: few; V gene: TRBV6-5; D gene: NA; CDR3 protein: CASSYAWSGRHYGYTF; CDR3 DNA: TGTGCCAGCAGTTACGCATGGTCAGGCAGACACTATGGCTACACCTTC
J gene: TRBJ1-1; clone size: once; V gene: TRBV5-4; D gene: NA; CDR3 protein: CASSPGDNEIEAFF; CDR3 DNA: TGTGCCAGCAGCCCGGGGGATAACGAGATTGAAGCTTTCTTT
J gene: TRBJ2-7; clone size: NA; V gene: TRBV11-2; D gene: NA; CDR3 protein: CASSPTGGRAYEQYF; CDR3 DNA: TGTGCCAGCAGCCCAACCGGGGGAAGAGCCTACGAGCAGTACTTC